One and the same sample provided the 4 T cell receptor beta chains below, sequenced in a study of cytomegalovirus exposure and HLA in healthy donors. Primers: 60 Vbeta forward and 13 Jbeta reverse. Produced via immunoSEQ multiplex PCR; TCRdb's table is partial and in-frame only. The sample includes about 140,000 clones, 75% to 80% of them seen just once. The sample was PBMCs. These TCRs come from a woman under 30 in good health and CMV-seropositive.

The rearrangement uses TRBV11-2 and TRBJ1-3; no clear D gene. The V gene lost 6 bases and the J gene lost 0 bases, with 15 bases spanning the gap. The germline V gene encodes CDR1 SGHAT and CDR2 FQNNGV. CDR3 length equals 16 residues. This CDR3 reads CASSFQPQSSGNTIYF. The CDR3 nucleotides are TGTGCCAGCAGTTTCCAACCACAATCCTCTGGAAACACCATATATTTT.

The CDR3 loop is CASSILGRDYGYTF. The CDR3 DNA reads TGTGCCAGTAGTATACTGGGTCGGGATTATGGCTACACCTTC. This sequence joins TRBV19 and TRBJ1-2; D unclear. Trimming took off 2 bases at V and 5 bases at J, with 12 bases between the two ends. This CDR3 has 14 amino acids. CDR1 and CDR2 (germline): LNHDA, SQIVND (reference sequence).

The J gene is TRBJ2-6, the V gene TRBV28; unclear D gene. Germline lookup yields CDR1 MDHEN and CDR2 SYDVKM. V was shortened by 5 bases and J by 0 bases, with 11 bases between the two germline ends. CDR3 size: 16 residues. The CDR3 spells CASSATGGSGANVLTF. DNA of the CDR3: TGTGCCAGCAGTGCAACCGGTGGCTCTGGGGCCAACGTCCTGACTTTC.

V gene TRBV5-1 combines with J gene TRBJ1-3; D not resolved. V dropped 4 bases and J dropped 0 bases, with 11 bases sitting between them. Germline CDR1 is SGHRS and CDR2 is YFSETQ. This CDR3 comprises 15 residues. The CDR3 here is CASSKAGSSGNTIYF. The CDR3 coding sequence is TGCGCCAGCAGCAAGGCGGGGAGCTCTGGAAACACCATATATTTT. Full variable domain (missing parts from reference TRBV5-1 and TRBJ1-3): KAGVTQTPRYLIKTRGQQVTLSCSPISGHRSVSWYQQTPGQGLQFLFEYFSETQRNKGNFPGRFSGRQFSNSRSEMNVSTLELGDSALYLCASSKAGSSGNTIYFGEGSWLTVV.